The entry below gives a single T cell receptor (beta chain) sequence along with its context. The data were produced by immunoSEQ multiplex PCR, yet TCRdb's version contains in-frame clones alone and is incomplete. The table records around 100,000 clones, approximately 90% of them present only once. This entry comes from a study of blood T cell repertoires in COVID-19. The CDR3 is 16 residues long. With 6 bases removed from V and 7 bases from J, the gap between germline ends came to 19 bases. Germline CDR1 reads KGHSH; CDR2 reads LQKENI. The rearrangement joins TRBV18 to TRBJ1-6, with a possible D match to TRBD1 (5 bases). Sequencing input: peripheral blood. This sequence was found in a man in his fifties with active COVID-19. CDR3 region: CASSRVGQASNSPLHF. CDR3 DNA: TGTGCCAGCTCCAGGGTGGGTCAAGCTTCCAATTCACCCCTCCACTTT.